The following is a T cell receptor beta chain sequence with its context. Trimming removed 6 bases from V and 0 bases from J; junction bases left unmatched: 13. The CDR3 totals 18 residues. From germline, CDR1 is SGHAT and CDR2 FQNNGV. TCRdb's table, derived via immunoSEQ multiplex PCR, lists solely in-frame clones and lacks some. The sample lists about 41,000 clones; about 85% were seen once. This sample is drawn from a study of blood T cell repertoires in COVID-19. The J gene is TRBJ2-2, the V gene TRBV11-2, with 7 bases identical to TRBD1. The sequenced sample consisted of peripheral blood. The sequence came from a man in his 60s with acute or convalescent COVID-19. As DNA, the CDR3 is TGTGCCAGCAGAGATAATCCGGGACAGAATTCGAACACCGGGGAGCTGTTTTTT. This translates into CASRDNPGQNSNTGELFF.